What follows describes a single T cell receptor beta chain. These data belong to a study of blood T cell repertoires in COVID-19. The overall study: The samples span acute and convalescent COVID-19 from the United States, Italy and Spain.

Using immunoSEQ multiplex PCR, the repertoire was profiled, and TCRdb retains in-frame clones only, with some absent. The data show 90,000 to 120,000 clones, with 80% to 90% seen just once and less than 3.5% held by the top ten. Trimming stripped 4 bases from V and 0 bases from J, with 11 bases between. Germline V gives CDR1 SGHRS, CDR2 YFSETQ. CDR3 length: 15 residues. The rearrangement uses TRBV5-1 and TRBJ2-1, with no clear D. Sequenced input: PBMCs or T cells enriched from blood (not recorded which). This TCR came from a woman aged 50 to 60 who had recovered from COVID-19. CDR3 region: CASSPTRSSYNEQFF. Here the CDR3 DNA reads TGCGCCAGCAGCCCTACCCGTAGCTCCTACAATGAGCAGTTCTTC.